A selection of T cell receptor beta chains follows, all from one sample in a study of cytomegalovirus exposure and HLA in healthy donors. Sequencing was performed with immunoSEQ multiplex PCR; in TCRdb, only in-frame clones are kept and a portion is missing. The sample lists 150,000 to 200,000 clones, about 90% seen once, with 3% to 3.5% in the top ten. Sequencing was done on a sample of PBMCs. All receptors derive from a woman under 30 in good health and CMV-seropositive. Each CDR3 is given with its conserved first and last residue. The D gene is left open where the match is weak. Rows give clone size only sometimes, using once, few, many, or a class for an expanded clone.

16	TRBD1	TRBJ1-2	TRBV28	-	TGTGCCAGCAGGGGACCCGACAGGGGGCGTGGCTATGGCTACACCTTC	CASRGPDRGRGYGYTF
19	-	TRBJ1-2	TRBV19	-	TGTGCCAGTAGTCCTCGTAGGGAGGGACGGACGAAAATTTTGTATGGCTACACCTTC	CASSPRREGRTKILYGYTF
15	TRBD2	TRBJ2-7	TRBV15	-	TGTGCCACCAGCCCAAGACTAGCGCCGTCCTACGAGCAGTACTTC	CATSPRLAPSYEQYF
11	-	TRBJ2-7	TRBV20-1	-	TGCAGTGCCCGCGAAGCCTACGAGCAGTACTTC	CSAREAYEQYF
15	-	TRBJ2-5	TRBV28	-	TGTGCCAGCAGGGATAGCTGGGCCCTCCAGGGGACCCAGTACTTC	CASRDSWALQGTQYF
14	TRBD1	TRBJ2-7	TRBV27	-	TGTGCCAGTAGACGACAGGGGGAATGGTACGAGCAGTACTTC	CASRRQGEWYEQYF
14	-	TRBJ1-1	TRBV2	-	TGTGCCAGCAGTGAGGTGACCGAGCGGACTGAAGCTTTCTTT	CASSEVTERTEAFF
14	TRBD2	TRBJ2-5	TRBV5-1	-	TGCGCCAGCAGCCGTTCGGGGGAGGGAGAGACCCAGTACTTC	CASSRSGEGETQYF
14	-	TRBJ2-3	TRBV11-3	-	TGTGCCAGCAGCTTAACAGGGTCCGGGGATACGCAGTATTTT	CASSLTGSGDTQYF
14	-	TRBJ1-2	TRBV2	-	TGTGCCAGCAGTGAAGCCAGGCCGAACTATGGCTACACCTTC	CASSEARPNYGYTF
15	-	TRBJ2-2	TRBV6-6	-	TGTGCCAGCAGTTACGGGCCGGGATTCACCGGGGAGCTGTTTTTT	CASSYGPGFTGELFF
16	TRBD1	TRBJ2-7	TRBV6-4	-	TGTGCCAGCAGTCAGGGGTTCAAGACAGGGTTGGAAGAGCAGTACTTC	CASSQGFKTGLEEQYF
16	-	TRBJ2-7	TRBV4-1	-	TGCGCCAGCAGCCAAGCCCGCGGGACAGCGATGGTTGAGCAGTACTTC	CASSQARGTAMVEQYF
14	-	TRBJ1-5	TRBV19	-	TGTGCCAGTAGTATGCGGCAGGGCAGCCAGCCCCAGCATTTT	CASSMRQGSQPQHF
15	TRBD2	TRBJ2-1	TRBV13	-	TGTGCCAGCAGCTTAGAACTAGCGGACAACAATGAGCAGTTCTTC	CASSLELADNNEQFF
12	-	TRBJ2-7	TRBV2	-	TGTGCCACGGACATCTTCTCCTACGAGCAGTACTTC	CATDIFSYEQYF
15	-	TRBJ1-1	TRBV29-1	-	TGCAGCGTTGAGGGGCAGCCAGATATGAACACTGAAGCTTTCTTT	CSVEGQPDMNTEAFF
16	TRBD1	TRBJ1-1	TRBV12-5	-	TGTGCTAGTGGTTTGGTAGAGGACAGGGACGACACTGAAGCTTTCTTT	CASGLVEDRDDTEAFF
15	-	TRBJ2-1	TRBV19	-	TGTGCCACCACAGTCGGGGGTATGTCCTACAATGAGCAGTTCTTC	CATTVGGMSYNEQFF
19	-	TRBJ2-6	TRBV18	once	TGTGCCAGCTCACCACTATCGGGACTCGGAAGCTCTGGGGCCAACGTCCTGACTTTC	CASSPLSGLGSSGANVLTF
14	-	TRBJ2-3	TRBV27	once	TGTGCCAGCAGTTTATTGGGCTCCCCAGATACGCAGTATTTT	CASSLLGSPDTQYF
16	TRBD2	TRBJ2-7	TRBV7-8	-	TGTGCCAGCAGCATACAACTTAGGGAGGGCCCCTACGAGCAGTACTTC	CASSIQLREGPYEQYF
18	-	TRBJ2-2	TRBV12-5	once	TGTGCTAGTGGTTTGGTACTGGAGCTGTCAGCTCGCTACGGGGAGCTGTTTTTT	CASGLVLELSARYGELFF
13	-	TRBJ2-7	TRBV6-1	once	TGTGCCAGCGCGCCCCTGAGCTCCTACGAGCAGTACTTC	CASAPLSSYEQYF
13	-	TRBJ1-6	TRBV7-6	-	TGTGCCAGCAGCGGAGGGTATAATTCACCCCTCCACTTT	CASSGGYNSPLHF
14	-	TRBJ1-5	TRBV6-5	-	TGTGCCAGCAGTCCCGGGGGGGGGAATCAGCCCCAGCATTTT	CASSPGGGNQPQHF
17	-	TRBJ2-7	TRBV27	-	TGTGCCAGCAGTTTAGCTGCGGGACCTCGCTTGGGTTCCGAGCAGTACTTC	CASSLAAGPRLGSEQYF
15	-	TRBJ2-3	TRBV15	-	TGTGCCACCAGCAGAGGGAGGGGGGGGACAGATACGCAGTATTTT	CATSRGRGGTDTQYF
15	TRBD1	TRBJ2-3	TRBV19	-	TGTGCCAGTAACAGGGGGGACCTTAGCACAGATACGCAGTATTTT	CASNRGDLSTDTQYF
14	-	TRBJ1-1	TRBV5-6	-	TGTGCCAGCAGCCAGGGGTTTTCAAACACTGAAGCTTTCTTT	CASSQGFSNTEAFF
15	-	TRBJ1-6	TRBV6-4	-	TGTGCCAGCAGTGATGGCAGGGGCTATAATTCACCCCTCCACTTT	CASSDGRGYNSPLHF
14	-	TRBJ2-7	TRBV9	-	TGTGCCAGCTCCGGATCCCTCGGGGTTTACGAGCAGTACTTC	CASSGSLGVYEQYF
14	-	TRBJ2-3	TRBV7-2	-	TGTGCCAGCAGCTTCAGGCAGGGGGGAGATACGCAGTATTTT	CASSFRQGGDTQYF
15	TRBD1	TRBJ2-5	TRBV7-9	-	TGTGCCAGCAGCTCCCTGGGACAGGGGGATTCGGCCCAGTACTTC	CASSSLGQGDSAQYF
15	TRBD1	TRBJ1-1	TRBV5-1	-	TGCGCCAGCGGGGGACCGGGACAGGGATCCGCTGAAGCTTTCTTT	CASGGPGQGSAEAFF
16	-	TRBJ1-1	TRBV4-3	-	TGCGCCAGCAGCCAAGATCGCGCCAGGGTTTCAACTGAAGCTTTCTTT	CASSQDRARVSTEAFF
16	TRBD2	TRBJ2-5	TRBV18	-	TGTGCCAGCTCACCACGCCCTAGCGGGGCCCAAGAGACCCAGTACTTC	CASSPRPSGAQETQYF
12	TRBD1	TRBJ2-7	TRBV7-9	-	TGTGCCAGCAGCCGGACAGGGTACGAGCAGTACTTC	CASSRTGYEQYF
13	-	TRBJ2-2	TRBV7-3	few	TGTGCCAGCAGCTATACTAGCACCGGGGAGCTGTTTTTT	CASSYTSTGELFF